A single sample gave rise to the 32 T cell receptor beta chains below, sequenced in a study of blood T cells in healthy people across ages. Primed by a sample-barcoded 5' primer and a J-beta primer mix, a second PCR proceeded for 7 to 11 cycles. Using its own MiXCR run on the 5' RACE reads, TCRdb lists one record per CDR3 protein. There are more than 450,000 distinct CDR3 sequences in the sample; about 27% occur only once, and approximately 3.6% lies in the top ten. This sample was also put to use in a study of T cells of mothers and their children.

The sequenced sample consisted of blood. All receptors derive from a boy between 2 and 15 years old in good health.

This clonotype was detected only a few times. The chain links TRBV20-1 to TRBJ2-5; TRBD1 matches at 8 bases. The tail of the sequence fits TRBJ2-7 better, so the J call may be wrong. The CDR3 is 14 residues long. Germline assignment: CDR1 DFQATT and CDR2 SNEGSKA (reference sequence). The CDR3 DNA sequence: TGCAGTGCCGCGCCGTCACAGGGGGGAGACGAGCAGTACTTC. It encodes CSAAPSQGGDEQYF.

The chain joins TRBV27 to TRBJ1-1; no reliable D call. Germline assignment: CDR1 MNHEY and CDR2 SMNVEV (reference sequence). V was shortened by 2 bases and J by 6 bases, with 10 bases between the two germline ends. The CDR3 extends over 13 amino acids. CDR3 nucleotide sequence: TGTGCCAGCAGTTTAGTCAGTAACGCTGAAGCTTTCTTT. It encodes CASSLVSNAEAFF.

This clonotype has only a few counts. This rearrangement joins TRBV25-1 to TRBJ2-1; 7 bases map to TRBD2. V was clipped by 2 bases and J by 7 bases; unmatched bases: 5. There are 14 residues in the CDR3. Germline CDR1 is MGHDK and CDR2 is SYGVNS. The CDR3 sequence: CASSERLARNEQFF. The CDR3 DNA sequence: TGTGCCAGCAGTGAACGACTAGCCCGGAATGAGCAGTTCTTC.

V gene TRBV11-2 combines with J gene TRBJ1-4; 7 nucleotides align to TRBD1. Germline V gives CDR1 SGHAT, CDR2 FQNNGV. The CDR3 runs 15 residues. Trimming removed 4 bases from V and 0 bases from J; junction bases left unmatched: 2. This chain's CDR3 is CASSSTGPTNEKLFF. Here the CDR3 DNA reads TGTGCCAGCAGCTCGACAGGGCCAACTAATGAAAAACTGTTTTTT.

The rearrangement links TRBV11-2 to TRBJ2-2; 8 bases match TRBD1. After removal of 11 bases from V and 5 bases from J, the junction contained 13 bases not matched to a gene. Germline CDR1 reads SGHAT; CDR2 reads FQNNGV. The CDR3 totals 15 residues. The CDR3 spells CAGCSRTGPTGELFF. The CDR3 nucleotides are TGTGCCGGCTGCTCCCGGACAGGGCCAACCGGGGAGCTGTTTTTT.

This clonotype came up a few times. The V and J genes are TRBV5-1 and TRBJ1-2; 10 bases align to TRBD1. The germline gives CDR1 SGHRS, CDR2 YFSETQ. CDR3 length: 18 amino acids. V shed 4 bases and J 0 bases; nucleotides not matched to a gene: 12. DNA for the CDR3: TGCGCCAGCAGCCCCAACCGACAGGGGGCCAGAACTAACTATGGCTACACCTTC. It specifies CASSPNRQGARTNYGYTF.

The rearrangement links TRBV7-9 to TRBJ1-1; the match to TRBD1 covers 9 bases. The germline V gene encodes CDR1 SEHNR and CDR2 FQNEAQ (reference sequence). Trimming at V came to 4 bases and at J to 8 bases, leaving 5 bases not matched to a gene. The length of the CDR3 is 13 residues. In DNA, the CDR3 is TGTGCCAGCAGCTACCGGGACAGGGTGGAAGCTTTCTTT. This sequence encodes CASSYRDRVEAFF.

V gene TRBV11-1 combines with J gene TRBJ2-1; 10 nucleotides agree with TRBD1. TRBJ2-7 explains the end of the DNA better; the J call may be wrong. CDR3 length: 15 residues. In germline, CDR1 is SGHAT, CDR2 FQDESV (reference sequence). The DNA of the CDR3 is TGTGCCAGCAGCCGGGGACAGGGGATTCCCTACGAGCAGTACTTC. Its translation: CASSRGQGIPYEQYF.

This clonotype was counted between two and nine times. This chain joins TRBV11-3 and TRBJ2-5; D is unclear. The DNA end favors TRBJ2-7, so the J call may be wrong. The germline CDR1 and CDR2 sequences are SGHNT and YENEEA. The CDR3 has 13 amino acids. The CDR3 loop reads CASSYGPPNEQYF. The DNA for the CDR3 is TGTGCCAGCAGCTACGGGCCGCCCAACGAGCAGTACTTC.

There are many counts of this clonotype. V gene TRBV4-3 combines with J gene TRBJ2-6; D is undetermined. Deletions cut 0 bases from V and 2 bases from J, with 8 bases between. CDR1 and CDR2 (germline): LGHNA, YSLEER. The CDR3 consists of 16 residues. Here the CDR3 DNA reads TGCGCCAGCAGCCAAGATAGGGCTGCTGGGGCCAACGTCCTGACTTTC. Translating gives CASSQDRAAGANVLTF.

A few counts support this clonotype. The CDR3 region has the DNA TGTGCCAGCAGTGATCAGACTAGGACGGAGACCCAGTACTTC. This encodes CASSDQTRTETQYF. This chain links TRBV2 with TRBJ2-5; possibly TRBD2 for D (6 bases). Trimming took 3 bases from V and 5 from J, leaving 13 bases between them. Germline V gene sequence: CDR1 SNHLY, CDR2 FYNNEI. This CDR3 has 14 residues.

The rearrangement links TRBV12-3 or TRBV12-4 to TRBJ2-7; D is ambiguous. The length of the CDR3 is 13 residues. Trimming shortened V by 4 bases and J by 1 base, and 8 bases separated the two germline ends. CDR3 in amino acids: CASSSDASYEQYF. The CDR3 bases are TGTGCCAGCAGTTCGGACGCATCCTACGAGCAGTACTTC.

The chain recombines TRBV11-3 with TRBJ2-1, with 7 bases aligning to TRBD2. The CDR3 has 15 amino acids. V lost 3 bases and J lost 5; bases outside the gene matches: 7. The germline V gene has CDR1 SGHNT and CDR2 YENEEA. The CDR3 loop is CASSFSLGGDNEQFF. The CDR3 DNA sequence: TGTGCCAGCAGCTTCTCCTTGGGGGGGGACAATGAGCAGTTCTTC.

The rearrangement uses TRBV12-3 or TRBV12-4 and TRBJ2-5; the match to TRBD1 covers 7 bases. The V and J ends lost 1 base and 2 bases, in that order; junction bases with no gene match: 7. The CDR3 has 16 amino acids. The CDR3 sequence is CASSLDWDSSQETQYF. CDR3 sequence (DNA): TGTGCCAGCAGTTTAGATTGGGACAGCAGTCAAGAGACCCAGTACTTC.

CDR3 amino acids: CAISENSGLNYNEQFF. As DNA, the CDR3 is TGTGCCATCAGTGAGAATTCCGGGCTTAACTACAATGAGCAGTTCTTC. The V and J genes are TRBV10-3 and TRBJ2-1, with D unclear. The CDR3 consists of 16 residues. V was pared by 2 bases and J by 3 bases, with 14 bases between. Germline V lookup: CDR1 ENHRY, CDR2 SYGVKD.

V usage is TRBV7-9 and J usage is TRBJ2-2; 10 nucleotides match TRBD2. The CDR3 has 16 amino acids. Germline V gene sequence: CDR1 SEHNR, CDR2 FQNEAQ (reference sequence). V shed 10 bases, J shed 5 bases, and the junction held 13 bases outside the gene matches. CDR3 amino acids: CATRSLAGVSTGELFF. CDR3 nucleotide sequence: TGTGCCACACGGAGCCTAGCGGGAGTCTCTACCGGGGAGCTGTTTTTT.

The chain uses TRBV7-9 and TRBJ2-3; D possibly matches TRBD1 or TRBD2 (6 bases each). V lost 3 bases and J lost 2, with 18 bases in between. CDR3 length: 17 residues. The germline V gene encodes CDR1 SEHNR and CDR2 FQNEAQ (reference sequence). CDR3 nucleotides: TGTGCCAGCAGCTTTGGTTTACGGGGGCCTTTCACAGATACGCAGTATTTT. Translated: CASSFGLRGPFTDTQYF.

The gene calls are TRBV27 and TRBJ2-2, with 12 nucleotides matching TRBD2. J lost 6 bases, V lost 0 bases, and 11 bases had no gene match. The CDR3 runs 19 residues. CDR1 MNHEY and CDR2 SMNVEV come from the germline V gene (reference sequence). The CDR3 coding sequence is TGTGCCAGCAGTTTATCCTATCTGACTAGCGGGGGAATCGCCGGGGAGCTGTTTTTT. It specifies CASSLSYLTSGGIAGELFF.

This clonotype was seen a single time. The gene calls are TRBV7-2 and TRBJ2-2; 8 bases are a match to TRBD1. The CDR3 runs 13 residues. Germline V gene data show CDR1 as SGHTA and CDR2 as FQGNSA. V trimming: 5 bases; J trimming: 9 bases; junction bases outside the gene matches: 5. The CDR3 nucleotides are TGTGCCAGCAGCGTACGACAGGGGCGGGAGCTGTTTTTT. This gives the protein CASSVRQGRELFF.

This clonotype has a handful of counts. The J gene is TRBJ1-2, the V gene TRBV5-8; 7 nucleotides align to TRBD1. This CDR3 spans 15 amino acids. Germline lookup yields CDR1 SGHTS and CDR2 YDEGEE. V trimming: 1 base; J trimming: 5 bases; junction bases outside the gene matches: 8. CDR3 loop: CASSLFTGQPYGYTF. CDR3 sequence (DNA): TGTGCCAGCAGCTTGTTTACGGGACAGCCTTATGGCTACACCTTC.

In nucleotides, the CDR3 is TGTGCCAGCAGATACCCTGTGCTAGGCCGAGGTGGGGACGAGCAGTACTTC. As protein: CASRYPVLGRGGDEQYF. The chain employs TRBV6-2 or TRBV6-3 and TRBJ2-5; D ambiguous. Near its end, the DNA agrees better with TRBJ2-7, so the J call may be wrong. CDR1 MNHEY and CDR2 SVGEGT come from the germline V gene. CDR3 length: 17 amino acids.

This clonotype was seen a handful of times. The rearrangement uses TRBV13 and TRBJ2-2; D is ambiguous. This CDR3 is built from 13 residues. Trimming pared 2 bases from V and 0 bases from J, leaving 1 base between. Per the germline V gene, CDR1 is PRHDT and CDR2 is FYEKMQ (reference sequence). The CDR3, as DNA: TGTGCCAGCAGCTTAACGAACACCGGGGAGCTGTTTTTT. Residues: CASSLTNTGELFF.

The chain has TRBV6-6 and TRBJ1-4; D unclear. The length of the CDR3 is 12 residues. V shed 2 bases and J shed 7 bases, with 5 bases lying between them. The germline gives CDR1 MNHNY, CDR2 SVGAGI (reference sequence). The CDR3 nucleotides read TGTGCCAGCAGTTACGTGGGTGAAAAACTGTTTTTT. Translating it yields CASSYVGEKLFF.

This clonotype was seen a handful of times. The CDR3 DNA reads as TGCGCCAGCAGCCCCGGCCCGTTCTACGAGCAGTACTTC. Residues: CASSPGPFYEQYF. The genes are TRBV5-1 and TRBJ2-7; D ambiguous. V gave up 4 bases and J gave up 3 bases, with 11 bases separating them. Germline-derived CDR1 and CDR2 are SGHRS and YFSETQ. This CDR3 has 13 residues.

The genes are TRBV6-6 and TRBJ1-5, with 7 bases that match TRBD1. Germline V lookup: CDR1 MNHNY, CDR2 SVGAGI (reference sequence). Trimming took 7 bases from V and 0 from J; bases not matched to a gene: 3. This CDR3 comprises 14 residues. The chain's CDR3 is CASIRTGSNQPQHF. The CDR3 DNA sequence: TGTGCCAGCATAAGGACAGGTAGCAATCAGCCCCAGCATTTT.

This clonotype was seen a few times. The chain uses TRBV6-5 and TRBJ1-6, with D possibly being TRBD1 (6 bases). Trimming took 2 bases from V and 0 from J, leaving 20 bases between them. CDR3 length: 20 residues. Germline-derived CDR1 and CDR2 are MNHEY and SVGAGI. The CDR3 nucleotides are TGTGCCAGCAGTTACGGGAGAGACAGGAGACTTCGCTCCTATAATTCACCCCTCCACTTT. Protein product: CASSYGRDRRLRSYNSPLHF.

The rearrangement uses TRBV12-3 or TRBV12-4 and TRBJ2-7; D may match TRBD1 or TRBD2 (5 bases each). Trimming pared 3 bases from V and 3 bases from J, leaving 18 bases between. This CDR3 is 16 amino acids long. Here the CDR3 DNA reads TGTGCCAGCAGTTTGGGCGTACCGGGACCTTTCTACGAGCAGTACTTC. This translates into CASSLGVPGPFYEQYF.

This clonotype has only a few counts. The chain carries TRBV4-3 and TRBJ2-7; 8 bases align to TRBD2. CDR1 and CDR2 (germline): LGHNA, YSLEER. With 0 bases clipped from V and 4 bases from J, the junction kept 11 bases outside the gene matches. This CDR3 is 17 amino acids long. The CDR3 coding sequence is TGCGCCAGCAGCCAAGATGGGGGAACTAGCGGCTGGTACGAGCAGTACTTC. This codes for CASSQDGGTSGWYEQYF.

This clonotype was counted ten times or more. The J gene is TRBJ2-1, the V gene TRBV5-5; TRBD2 matches 10 bases. Germline V gene lookup returns CDR1 SGHKS and CDR2 YYEKEE (reference sequence). The CDR3 covers 17 residues. After removal of 4 bases from V and 2 bases from J, the junction contained 9 bases not matched to a gene. CDR3 sequence reads: CASSTKYLAGAYNEQFF. The CDR3 nucleotides are TGTGCCAGCAGCACCAAGTACCTAGCGGGGGCCTACAATGAGCAGTTCTTC.

The chain joins TRBV20-1 to TRBJ2-3, with a possible D match to TRBD2 (6 bases). The CDR3 is 15 residues long. The germline V gene encodes CDR1 DFQATT and CDR2 SNEGSKA (reference sequence). The V end lost 6 bases, the J end lost 3 bases, and 19 bases lay between the germline ends. CDR3 loop: CSAPPMGLETDTQYF. The CDR3 DNA sequence: TGCAGTGCCCCGCCTATGGGACTGGAGACAGATACGCAGTATTTT.

The genes are TRBV4-1 and TRBJ2-3; weak D call: TRBD2 (5 bases). Trimming removed 1 base from V and 4 bases from J, with 18 bases in between. Per germline, CDR1 MGHRA and CDR2 YSYEKL. This CDR3 is 17 amino acids long. DNA of the CDR3: TGCGCCAGCAGCCAAGCCCCAGTAGCGAGAGGTGCAGATACGCAGTATTTT. Residues: CASSQAPVARGADTQYF.

This clonotype was counted many times. V gene TRBV12-3 or TRBV12-4 combines with J gene TRBJ1-2, with D maybe TRBD1 (5 bases). The CDR3 length is 14 residues. The V gene lost 1 base and the J gene lost 3 bases, with 9 bases spanning the gap. CDR3 coding DNA: TGTGCCAGCAGTTTAGGAGGGACGGACTATGGCTACACCTTC. Translated: CASSLGGTDYGYTF.